A single sample gave rise to the 17 T cell receptor beta chains below, sequenced in a study of cytomegalovirus exposure and HLA in healthy donors. The PCR used 60 Vbeta and 13 Jbeta primers. The protocol was immunoSEQ multiplex PCR, while the TCRdb copy is restricted to in-frame clones and leaves out a portion. Of about 88,000 clones in the sample, more than 80% were seen once. Specimen: PBMCs. These receptors all stem from a man between 18 and 29 years old in good health and CMV-seronegative.

The chain uses TRBV5-4 and TRBJ2-7, with TRBD2 identical over 8 bases. The V gene's germline CDR1 is SGHNT and CDR2 YYREEE (reference sequence). CDR3 size: 15 residues. V lost 5 bases, J lost 2 bases, and 9 bases stayed unmatched. The CDR3 DNA reads TGTGCCAGCAGGACGTCGGCGGGGGGAGCCTACGAGCAGTACTTC. As protein: CASRTSAGGAYEQYF.

The chain recombines TRBV6-6 with TRBJ2-3, with D tentatively TRBD1 (6 bases). Germline lookup yields CDR1 MNHNY and CDR2 SVGAGI (reference sequence). CDR3 length: 15 amino acids. The V gene lost 5 bases and the J gene lost 0 bases, with 12 bases spanning the gap. CDR3 sequence (DNA): TGTGCCAGCAGTAGACGACAGGATAGCACAGATACGCAGTATTTT. Protein sequence: CASSRRQDSTDTQYF.

The chain carries TRBV9 and TRBJ2-7; TRBD2 matches at 8 bases. Per the germline V gene, CDR1 is SGDLS and CDR2 is YYNGEE. The CDR3 is 15 residues long. After removal of 0 bases from V and 6 bases from J, the junction contained 8 bases not matched to a gene. The CDR3 spells CASSVGSGRASEQYF. In DNA, the CDR3 is TGTGCCAGCAGCGTAGGGTCCGGGAGGGCCAGCGAGCAGTACTTC.

The CDR3, as DNA: TGCGCCAGCAGCCAAGATTCGGGGGGGACCGGCTCCTACGAGCAGTACTTC. Translating gives CASSQDSGGTGSYEQYF. The chain links TRBV4-3 to TRBJ2-7; 8 bases line up with TRBD2. The CDR3 sequence is 17 residues long. CDR1 and CDR2 from the germline V gene are LGHNA and YSLEER. Losses at the gene ends were 0 bases for V and 0 bases for J; bases not matched to a gene: 7.

In this sample, this clone turned up a few times. V gene TRBV9 combines with J gene TRBJ2-1, with 7 bases fitting TRBD2. V dropped 4 bases and J dropped 0; count of bases not matched to a gene: 7. CDR1 is SGDLS, CDR2 YYNGEE, per germline. There are 16 residues in the CDR3. The CDR3 sequence is CASSPTSTISYNEQFF. The CDR3, as DNA: TGTGCCAGCAGCCCGACTAGCACTATCTCCTACAATGAGCAGTTCTTC.

The chain recombines TRBV11-2 with TRBJ1-1, with 8 nucleotides matching TRBD1. CDR3 length: 15 residues. V trimming: 5 bases; J trimming: 5 bases; junction bases outside the gene matches: 10. Germline CDR1 SGHAT, CDR2 FQNNGV. The CDR3 region has the DNA TGTGCCAGCAGCGGGCGGACAGGGTGGTTAACTGAAGCTTTCTTT. This encodes CASSGRTGWLTEAFF.

The V gene is TRBV25-1, the J gene TRBJ2-2; the D gene is possibly TRBD2 (6 bases). This CDR3 is built from 13 residues. In germline, CDR1 is MGHDK, CDR2 SYGVNS. V was cut by 6 bases and J by 5 bases, with 10 bases left in between. This CDR3 is CASRRGGTGELFF. The CDR3 DNA sequence: TGTGCCAGCAGGAGGGGAGGTACCGGGGAGCTGTTTTTT.

The rearrangement uses TRBV5-1 and TRBJ2-2, with D perhaps matching TRBD1 (6 bases). CDR1 and CDR2 from the germline V gene are SGHRS and YFSETQ. The CDR3 consists of 15 residues. V lost 4 bases and J lost 0, with 10 bases in between. CDR3 bases: TGCGCCAGCAGCGGGTGGACAGCGAACACCGGGGAGCTGTTTTTT. Translation: CASSGWTANTGELFF.

The chain combines TRBV6-1 with TRBJ1-5; 7 nucleotides agree with TRBD1. The J segment lost 12 bases and the V segment lost 3 bases, leaving 2 bases of the junction unmatched. The length of the CDR3 is 11 residues. The V gene's germline CDR1 is MNHNS and CDR2 SASEGT. This chain's CDR3 is CASSDRDSQHF. In DNA form, the CDR3 reads TGTGCCAGCAGTGACCGGGACAGCCAGCATTTT.

The chain uses TRBV23-1 and TRBJ1-5; no reliable D call. TRBV23-1 is an ORF; its function is uncertain. The CDR3 extends over 14 amino acids. V lost 6 bases and J 7 bases, leaving 16 bases between the germline ends. This CDR3 is CASRFPDSRQPQHF. CDR3 sequence (DNA): TGCGCCAGCAGGTTTCCAGACTCAAGGCAGCCCCAGCATTTT.

The chain joins TRBV18 to TRBJ2-7; 13 bases fit TRBD2. The CDR3 runs to 16 residues. Germline values: CDR1 KGHSH, CDR2 LQKENI. The trim removed 4 bases at V and 1 base at J, leaving 4 bases unmatched. The CDR3 sequence: CASSLRLAGGSYEQYF. DNA of the CDR3: TGTGCCAGCTCACTTCGACTAGCGGGAGGTTCCTACGAGCAGTACTTC.

The V call is TRBV28, the J call TRBJ2-1, with D possibly being TRBD1 (6 bases). The CDR3 length is 13 residues. The germline V gene encodes CDR1 MDHEN and CDR2 SYDVKM. The V and J ends lost 4 bases and 8 bases respectively, with 12 bases between them. CDR3 sequence: CASSWSQGHEQFF. The CDR3 nucleotides are TGTGCCAGCAGTTGGTCACAGGGCCATGAGCAGTTCTTC. Filled out from reference TRBV28 and TRBJ2-1, the complete variable domain reads DVKVTQSSRYLVKRTGEKVFLECVQDMDHENMFWYRQDPGLGLRLIYFSYDVKMKEKGDIPEGYSVSREKKERFSLILESASTNQTSMYLCASSWSQGHEQFFGPGTRLTVL.

The CDR3 nucleotides read TGTGCCAGCAGCCTACAGGGGGCGGGCTATGGCTACACCTTC. Encoded protein: CASSLQGAGYGYTF. The chain combines TRBV7-9 with TRBJ1-2, with 9 bases lining up with TRBD1. V lost 5 bases, J lost 4 bases, and 5 bases stayed unmatched. The CDR3 is 14 residues long. Germline V gives CDR1 SEHNR, CDR2 FQNEAQ (reference sequence).

This rearrangement joins TRBV28 to TRBJ1-2; 9 positions agree with TRBD1. Germline V gene data show CDR1 as MDHEN and CDR2 as SYDVKM. The length of the CDR3 is 13 residues. Trimming cost V 5 bases and J 7 bases; bases outside gene matches: 5. CDR3 sequence reads: CASSPDRGRGYTF. In DNA, the CDR3 is TGTGCCAGCAGTCCGGACAGGGGTCGTGGCTACACCTTC.

The gene calls are TRBV2 and TRBJ1-2, with a possible D match to TRBD1 (6 bases). This CDR3 is 13 amino acids long. V lost 7 bases to trimming and J lost 0 bases, with 9 bases between them. The germline V gene has CDR1 SNHLY and CDR2 FYNNEI. The CDR3 loop is CASTRGPNYGYTF. CDR3 DNA sequence: TGTGCCAGCACCAGGGGCCCTAACTATGGCTACACCTTC. The whole variable domain, remainder taken from reference TRBV2 and TRBJ1-2, is EPEVTQTPSHQVTQMGQEVILRCVPISNHLYFYWYRQILGQKVEFLVSFYNNEISEKSEIFDDQFSVERPDGSNFTLKIRSTKLEDSAMYFCASTRGPNYGYTFGSGTRLTVV.

The genes are TRBV30 and TRBJ2-6, with D perhaps TRBD1 (7 bases). Trimming stripped 3 bases from V and 0 bases from J, with 15 bases between. CDR3 size: 17 residues. The V gene's germline CDR1 is GTSNPN and CDR2 SVGIG (reference sequence). For the CDR3, the DNA is TGTGCCTGGAGCGCGGGACAGAGAATCTCTGGGGCCAACGTCCTGACTTTC. Amino acids: CAWSAGQRISGANVLTF.

This chain joins TRBV19 and TRBJ2-2; possible D gene TRBD2, 6 bases. Germline V gene data show CDR1 as LNHDA and CDR2 as SQIVND (reference sequence). V lost 6 bases and J 1 base, leaving 6 bases between the germline ends. There are 13 residues in the CDR3. DNA for the CDR3: TGTGCCAGTAGGCGGGGGAACACCGGGGAGCTGTTTTTT. It encodes CASRRGNTGELFF. Supplemented by reference TRBV19 and TRBJ2-2, the full variable domain reads DGGITQSPKYLFRKEGQNVTLSCEQNLNHDAMYWYRQDPGQGLRLIYYSQIVNDFQKGDIAEGYSVSREKKESFPLTVTSAQKNPTAFYLCASRRGNTGELFFGEGSRLTVL.